These 26 T cell receptor beta chains were sequenced from one sample in a study of resident and recirculating memory T cells in vitiligo. TCRdb keeps only in-frame clones here, not all; method: immunoSEQ multiplex PCR. There are roughly 80,000 clones in the sample; roughly 94% occur only once, and more than 5% lies in the top ten. Material for sequencing was blood. The receptors were sampled from a male donor with vitiligo.

The chain joins TRBV5-6 to TRBJ2-3; TRBD1 aligns across 8 bases. The germline gives CDR1 SGHDT, CDR2 YYEEEE. The junction had 4 bases not matched to a gene; V was cut back by 0 bases and J by 4 bases. CDR3 length: 15 amino acids. CDR3 in amino acids: CASSLGQGAADTQYF. The CDR3 DNA sequence: TGTGCCAGCAGCTTGGGGCAGGGGGCGGCAGATACGCAGTATTTT.

The chain combines TRBV7-3 with TRBJ2-1; maybe TRBD2 (5 bases). The ends were cut back, 3 bases at V and 0 bases at J, with 6 bases in the middle. CDR3 length: 14 residues. Germline assignment: CDR1 SGHTA and CDR2 FQGTGA. CDR3 nucleotide sequence: TGTGCCAGCAGCTTCCGGGACTCCTACAATGAGCAGTTCTTC. Translating gives CASSFRDSYNEQFF.

The V gene is TRBV28, the J gene TRBJ1-2; 10 nucleotides match TRBD1. Germline trimming cut 7 bases from V and 4 bases from J; bases unmatched to any gene: 9. CDR3 length equals 15 residues. In germline, CDR1 is MDHEN, CDR2 SYDVKM. The CDR3 DNA follows: TGTGCCAGCAAGGAAGGGACAGGGGAGACCTATGGCTACACCTTC. Translated: CASKEGTGETYGYTF.

The chain combines TRBV5-1 with TRBJ2-3; the D gene is possibly TRBD1 (5 bases). The germline CDR1 and CDR2 sequences are SGHRS and YFSETQ. The CDR3 spans 18 residues. The V and J ends lost 0 bases and 2 bases respectively, with 19 bases between them. This CDR3 reads CASSLVGAQGGNTDTQYF. CDR3 sequence (DNA): TGCGCCAGCAGCTTGGTAGGGGCCCAGGGTGGGAACACAGATACGCAGTATTTT.

This clone is a singleton in its sample. The V call is TRBV12-2, the J call TRBJ1-1; the D call in the table, TRBD1, was not verified against the DNA. TRBV12-2 is a pseudogene segment. The length of the CDR3 is 15 residues. In DNA, the CDR3 is TGTGCAAGTCGCTTAACACAGGGGTGGTGCACTGAAGCTTTCTTT. Its protein is CASRLTQGWCTEAFF.

CDR3 loop: CASSYLVNLVVETQYF. The CDR3, as DNA: TGTGCCAGCAGCTACCTAGTGAATCTAGTGGTGGAGACCCAGTACTTC. The V call is TRBV11-2, the J call TRBJ2-5; D not resolved. CDR1 and CDR2 (germline): SGHAT, FQNNGV. The CDR3 runs to 16 residues. The V gene lost 4 bases and the J gene lost 5 bases, with 20 bases spanning the gap.

J is TRBJ2-7 and V is TRBV2; the D gene is possibly TRBD2 (6 bases). Germline values: CDR1 SNHLY, CDR2 FYNNEI. The CDR3 is 15 residues long. The ends were cut back, 6 bases at V and 0 bases at J, with 15 bases in the middle. CDR3: CASREGRPSSYEQYF. In nucleotides, the CDR3 is TGTGCCAGCAGGGAGGGGCGCCCGAGCTCCTACGAGCAGTACTTC.

This chain links TRBV5-1 with TRBJ2-7; D gene uncertain. Germline V gene lookup returns CDR1 SGHRS and CDR2 YFSETQ. The CDR3 sequence is 16 residues long. V was pared by 0 bases and J by 4 bases, with 17 bases between. CDR3 bases: TGCGCCAGCAGCTTGGCCTTGGGTAGCATCCCTTACGAGCAGTACTTC. Its protein is CASSLALGSIPYEQYF.

This sequence joins TRBV18 and TRBJ2-4; 10 bases are shared with TRBD1. CDR1 is KGHSH, CDR2 LQKENI, per germline. The CDR3 is made up of 17 amino acids. Germline trimming cut 3 bases from V and 5 bases from J; bases unmatched to any gene: 10. In DNA form, the CDR3 reads TGTGCCAGCTCACCCTTACTGACAGGGGGCTCTGAAAACATTCAGTACTTC. Encoded protein: CASSPLLTGGSENIQYF.

The rearrangement links TRBV11-2 to TRBJ1-5, with D perhaps TRBD1 (6 bases). Germline values: CDR1 SGHAT, CDR2 FQNNGV. Deletions cut 1 base from V and 6 bases from J, with 13 bases between. The CDR3 spans 15 residues. The CDR3 loop is CASSLGTGMGQPQHF. The CDR3 DNA follows: TGTGCCAGCAGCTTAGGCACAGGGATGGGTCAGCCCCAGCATTTT. Full variable domain (rest looked up from reference TRBV11-2 and TRBJ1-5): EAGVAQSPRYKIIEKRQSVAFWCNPISGHATLYWYQQILGQGPKLLIQFQNNGVVDDSQLPKDRFSAERLKGVDSTLKIQPAKLEDSAVYLCASSLGTGMGQPQHFGDGTRLSIL.

The rearrangement links TRBV7-8 to TRBJ2-7, with 11 positions matching TRBD2. Germline V CDR1 and CDR2: SGHVS, FQNEAQ. Trimming took 1 base from V and 5 from J; bases not matched to a gene: 7. The CDR3 is 16 amino acids. The CDR3 reads CASSLVVAGGPHEQYF. The CDR3, as DNA: TGTGCCAGCAGCTTAGTTGTAGCGGGAGGGCCCCACGAGCAGTACTTC.

The V gene is TRBV18, the J gene TRBJ1-3, with 7 bases matching TRBD1. J lost 0 bases, V lost 3 bases, and 14 bases had no gene match. The CDR3 has 19 residues. Germline V gene lookup returns CDR1 KGHSH and CDR2 LQKENI. The CDR3 sequence is CASSPSLGQRLLSGNTIYF. The CDR3 region has the DNA TGTGCCAGCTCACCGAGCCTGGGACAGCGCTTACTCTCTGGAAACACCATATATTTT.

Details on this clone: Sequence at one end of the junction differs from germline and may be a read error. This sequence joins TRBV5-1 and TRBJ2-1; TRBD2 agrees at 7 bases. Germline CDR1 reads SGHRS; CDR2 reads YFSETQ. The CDR3 has 12 amino acids. The CDR3 nucleotides read TGCGCCAGCAGCTTGGGAAGGGACGCGGGGGTCTTC. Protein sequence: CASSLGRDAGVF.

This clone was detected only once. The chain couples TRBV6-6 to TRBJ1-3; 7 bases align to TRBD1. Per the germline V gene, CDR1 is MNHNY and CDR2 is SVGAGI (reference sequence). This CDR3 spans 13 amino acids. Losses at the gene ends were 4 bases for V and 4 bases for J; bases not matched to a gene: 1. CDR3 amino acids: CASSSDRGNTIYF. The DNA of the CDR3 is TGTGCCAGCAGTTCGGACAGGGGAAACACCATATATTTT.

This sequence joins TRBV28 and TRBJ2-3; D is possibly TRBD2 (6 bases). The CDR3 is 15 residues long. V was trimmed by 8 bases and J by 2 bases, leaving 17 bases between them. Germline-derived CDR1 and CDR2 are MDHEN and SYDVKM. The DNA of the CDR3 is TGTGCCAGCCGCCCCCGGGACTTCCACACAGATACGCAGTATTTT. Translating gives CASRPRDFHTDTQYF.

This chain joins TRBV13 and TRBJ2-3; 7 nucleotides agree with TRBD2. This CDR3 contains 13 residues. The V gene's germline CDR1 is PRHDT and CDR2 FYEKMQ (reference sequence). With V trimmed by 5 bases and J by 7 bases, 6 bases remained unmatched. CDR3 in DNA: TGTGCCAGCAGCCCTGAGCGGGAAAATACGCAGTATTTT. This sequence encodes CASSPERENTQYF. The whole variable domain, remainder taken from reference TRBV13 and TRBJ2-3, is AAGVIQSPRHLIKEKRETATLKCYPIPRHDTVYWYQQGPGQDPQFLISFYEKMQSDKGSIPDRFSAQQFSDYHSELNMSSLELGDSALYFCASSPERENTQYFGPGTRLTVL.

The chain recombines TRBV27 with TRBJ2-7; D possibly corresponds to TRBD1 (6 bases). Germline CDR1 is MNHEY and CDR2 is SMNVEV (reference sequence). This CDR3 comprises 13 residues. V lost 6 bases, J lost 3 bases, and 12 bases lay in between. The CDR3 nucleotides are TGTGCCAGCAGGGGCCAGGGGCTCTACGAGCAGTACTTC. Its protein product is CASRGQGLYEQYF.

The V call is TRBV15, the J call TRBJ1-4, with 10 positions matching TRBD1. This CDR3 is 20 amino acids long. Germline assignment: CDR1 LNHNV and CDR2 YYDKDF (reference sequence). With 0 bases clipped from V and 0 bases from J, the junction kept 10 bases outside the gene matches. The CDR3 DNA follows: TGTGCCACCAGCAGAGATTTCGGGACAGGGGCGTACCCAACTAATGAAAAACTGTTTTTT. Amino acid sequence: CATSRDFGTGAYPTNEKLFF.

The chain combines TRBV28 with TRBJ2-1; perhaps TRBD1 as D (6 bases). Germline loops: CDR1 MDHEN, CDR2 SYDVKM. V was cut by 5 bases and J by 0 bases, with 17 bases left in between. The CDR3 extends over 17 amino acids. CDR3 sequence: CASSRGWGKTSYNEQFF. The DNA for the CDR3 is TGTGCCAGCAGTAGGGGGTGGGGCAAGACCTCCTACAATGAGCAGTTCTTC.

The chain joins TRBV18 to TRBJ2-1, with TRBD2 matching over 11 bases. Germline lookup yields CDR1 KGHSH and CDR2 LQKENI. J gave up 6 bases and V 6 bases, and 13 bases lay outside the gene matches. CDR3 length equals 17 residues. Here the CDR3 DNA reads TGTGCCAGCTCGCGAACACCCGGGACTAGCGGCTCCAATGAGCAGTTCTTC. Residues: CASSRTPGTSGSNEQFF.

The V call is TRBV9, the J call TRBJ1-4; TRBD1 aligns across 12 bases. Germline CDR1 and CDR2: SGDLS and YYNGEE. The V and J ends lost 0 bases and 5 bases, in that order; junction bases with no gene match: 8. This CDR3 has 18 amino acids. In nucleotides, the CDR3 is TGTGCCAGCAGCGTAGCTACAGGGACAGGGGGCCCGAATGAAAAACTGTTTTTT. It codes for CASSVATGTGGPNEKLFF.

V gene TRBV7-3 combines with J gene TRBJ2-1; D possibly corresponds to TRBD1 (6 bases). V lost 1 base to trimming and J lost 5 bases, with 18 bases between them. The germline V gene encodes CDR1 SGHTA and CDR2 FQGTGA. There are 17 residues in the CDR3. The CDR3 bases are TGTGCCAGCAGCTTAATAGGGGGAGCGGCGTACGACAATGAGCAGTTCTTC. Protein product: CASSLIGGAAYDNEQFF.

This sequence joins TRBV10-3 and TRBJ2-1; TRBD2 agrees at 9 bases. This CDR3 has 13 amino acids. V lost 6 bases and J lost 7; bases outside the gene matches: 4. CDR1 is ENHRY, CDR2 SYGVKD, per germline. CDR3 sequence reads: CAISFSGSNEQFF. In nucleotides, the CDR3 is TGTGCCATCAGCTTTAGCGGGAGTAATGAGCAGTTCTTC.

This chain joins TRBV5-6 and TRBJ2-1; 9 bases map to TRBD2. Germline CDR1 and CDR2: SGHDT and YYEEEE. The CDR3 is 15 residues long. The junction had 4 bases not matched to a gene; V was cut back by 1 base and J by 5 bases. The chain's CDR3 is CASSLKPSGNNEQFF. Here the CDR3 DNA reads TGTGCCAGCAGCTTGAAACCTAGCGGGAACAATGAGCAGTTCTTC.

V and J are TRBV13 and TRBJ2-1; 8 nucleotides agree with TRBD2. This CDR3 has 16 amino acids. Unmatched junction bases numbered 9, after V lost 4 bases and J lost 4 bases. Germline CDR1 reads PRHDT; CDR2 reads FYEKMQ (reference sequence). The CDR3 DNA reads as TGTGCCAGCAGCTCAGAAGCGGGAGAGGCGTACAATGAGCAGTTCTTC. As protein: CASSSEAGEAYNEQFF.

The chain recombines TRBV5-1 with TRBJ2-2; 11 positions agree with TRBD2. The V gene's germline CDR1 is SGHRS and CDR2 YFSETQ. Trimming removed 4 bases from V and 7 bases from J; junction bases left unmatched: 6. This CDR3 contains 15 residues. The CDR3 sequence is CASSETSGMSGELFF. DNA for the CDR3: TGCGCCAGCAGCGAGACTAGCGGGATGAGCGGGGAGCTGTTTTTT.